Reported below is one TCR beta chain. Authors' data handling: Using reference gene primer amplification, nucleated cell counts were estimated. Using immunoSEQ multiplex PCR, the repertoire was profiled, and TCRdb retains in-frame clones only, with some absent. V, J and clone size were drawn from that table, and D and trimming were deduced from the DNA. The sample has approximately 250,000 clones, approximately 90% seen once. The entry originates in a study of blood T cell repertoires in COVID-19. Study overall: Material from acute and convalescent COVID-19 was sourced from the United States, Italy and Spain.

Trimming took 6 bases from V and 6 from J, leaving 20 bases between them. The germline gives CDR1 LNHDA, CDR2 SQIVND (reference sequence). This CDR3 is built from 15 residues. Participants had their cohort set by participant-reported clinical history. Contact with a PCR-confirmed or clinician-diagnosed COVID-19 case occurred within 2 weeks of entry. The TCR originated in a man in his forties who had been exposed to COVID-19. The chain has TRBV19 and TRBJ1-2; no clear D. Specimen: PBMCs or T cells enriched from blood (not recorded which). The CDR3 sequence: CASRLLPSGLDGYTF. The CDR3, as DNA: TGTGCCAGTAGATTACTACCGTCCGGATTAGATGGCTACACCTTC.